This TCR beta chain appears in the sequencing data of a study of early T cells in non-severe SARS-CoV-2 infection. MiXCR was run by TCRdb on the 5' RACE reads, yielding one entry per CDR3 protein. This table holds tens of thousands of distinct CDR3 sequences, less than 11% found once. This TCR came from an adult who was a healthcare worker with PCR-confirmed SARS-CoV-2 infection or an uninfected control (not recorded which). The material sequenced was whole blood.

The CDR3 loop is CASSPIRLAKNIQYF. The CDR3 bases are TGTGCCAGCAGCCCCATCAGACTAGCCAAAAACATTCAGTACTTC. The V and J genes are TRBV7-9 and TRBJ2-4; D ambiguous. CDR3 length: 15 amino acids. Per germline, CDR1 SEHNR and CDR2 FQNEAQ (reference sequence). V lost 5 bases and J 0 bases, leaving 11 bases between the germline ends.